This note documents a single T cell receptor beta chain sequence. The antigen remains unidentified. The V gene lost 7 bases and the J gene lost 4 bases, with 14 bases spanning the gap. Germline V gene lookup returns CDR1 PRHDT and CDR2 FYEKMQ (reference sequence). CDR3 length: 14 amino acids. Healthy bone marrow donors made up the donor group. The data were taken from a study of cytomegalovirus exposure and HLA in healthy donors. General study results and limits: One cluster of highly shared sequence variants probably arose as a sequencing artifact. The study carried out a later analysis of TCR beta sequences. It associated under 20,000 of them with specific HLA alleles at a false discovery rate of 0.05.

A multiplex PCR was run with 60 Vbeta primers and 13 Jbeta primers. Repertoires were generated with immunoSEQ multiplex PCR, while TCRdb's copy carries only in-frame clones and drops some. Among 55,000 to 85,000 clones, approximately 79% were seen once, and the ten largest hold roughly 12%. The sequencing input was PBMCs. This sequence was found in a woman in her forties in good health and CMV-seropositive. The V gene is TRBV13, the J gene TRBJ1-3; tentative D call: TRBD1 (6 bases). In DNA, the CDR3 is TGTGCCAGCAAGCCCACAGGGTTCGGAAACACCATATATTTT. Translated: CASKPTGFGNTIYF.